This entry features one T cell receptor (beta chain) sequence. This entry belongs to a study of blood T cell repertoires in COVID-19. The J segment lost 6 bases and the V segment lost 9 bases, leaving 11 bases of the junction unmatched. From germline, CDR1 is MNHNY and CDR2 SVGAGI (reference sequence). This CDR3 contains 15 residues. Repertoires were generated with immunoSEQ multiplex PCR, while TCRdb's copy carries only in-frame clones and drops some. Among 130,000 or so clones listed, almost 90% were seen once. The sample consisted of peripheral blood. This TCR was recovered from a woman aged 55-75 years with acute or convalescent COVID-19. The chain couples TRBV6-6 to TRBJ2-4, with 10 bases identical to TRBD2. The chain's CDR3 is CASSGSGGALNIQYF. The CDR3 nucleotides read TGTGCCAGTTCCGGGAGCGGGGGGGCCTTAAACATTCAGTACTTC.